This T cell receptor (beta chain) stems from a study of CD8 T cells in Susac syndrome. Broader study findings: As the study acknowledged, the number of individuals in its TCR sequencing and HLA analysis was relatively small.

From blood CD8+ and CD4+ T cells, the TCR beta chain was sequenced. While serving as controls, healthy donors were matched for age and sex. The V end was cut by 5 bases, the J end by 5 bases, with 16 bases between. Looked up from germline, CDR1 is SGHVS and CDR2 is FNYEAQ. CDR3 length: 15 residues. Random-hexamer reverse transcription was applied to roughly 0.5 to 1 ug RNA. TCRdb re-analysed the immunoSEQ multiplex PCR reads in MiXCR, keeping a single row per CDR3 protein. The table has 100,000 to 150,000 distinct CDR3 sequences, 90% to 95% seen once. As for this clonotype: The antigen remains undetermined.

The TCR comes from a human donor in good health. Material: CD4+ T cells from PBMCs. The rearrangement links TRBV7-6 to TRBJ1-5; D may be TRBD1 (5 bases). This CDR3 reads CASSLGPGPDQPQHF. Written as DNA, the CDR3 is TGTGCCAGCAGCCTCGGACCGGGGCCTGATCAGCCCCAGCATTTT.